This T cell receptor beta chain comes out of a study of T-cell reconstitution after alpha-beta-depleted transplantation in children. Unique molecular identifiers tagged the TCRbeta library. MiXCR was run by TCRdb on the PCR reads, yielding one entry per CDR3 protein. The sample lists 350,000 to 450,000 distinct CDR3 sequences; around 20% were seen once. V was cut by 5 bases and J by 4 bases, with 11 bases left in between. The CDR3 spans 13 residues. The germline CDR1 and CDR2 sequences are MGHDK and SYGVNS. This clonotype was seen only a few times. The receptor was derived from a human donor who donated a stem cell graft to a child with acute myeloid leukemia. The material was PBMCs from the stem cell graft donor, obtained from the stem cell graft. The rearrangement joins TRBV25-1 to TRBJ1-1, with D maybe TRBD1 (5 bases). The CDR3 DNA follows: TGTGCCAGCAGTAGGTCAGGGAGCACTGAAGCTTTCTTT. It codes for CASSRSGSTEAFF. The complete variable domain, with remaining parts taken from reference TRBV25-1 and TRBJ1-1, reads EADIYQTPRYLVIGTGKKITLECSQTMGHDKMYWYQQDPGMELHLIHYSYGVNSTEKGDLSSESTVSRIRTEHFPLTLESARPSHTSQYLCASSRSGSTEAFFGQGTRLTVV.